The 13 T cell receptor beta chains below all came from one sample that was sequenced in a study of T-cell memory formation after mild COVID-19. TCRdb reprocessed the 5' RACE reads with MiXCR, giving one entry per CDR3 protein. The sample shows hundreds of thousands of distinct CDR3 sequences, over 15% of them seen only once. Sequencing was carried out using PBMCs or a T cell subset sorted from them (not recorded which). These receptors all come from an adult woman who had mild COVID-19 (a few samples of this study predate the infection). Cell type and time point are not known.

This clonotype was detected many times. The chain carries TRBV12-5 and TRBJ2-5; D may be TRBD1 or TRBD2 (5 bases each). Germline V CDR1 and CDR2: LGHNT, FRNRAP. Trimming removed 0 bases from V and 2 bases from J, with 13 bases in between. The CDR3 is 16 amino acids. The CDR3 coding sequence is TGTGCTAGTGGTTTGGTAGTTGAGGGGAAACAAGAGACCCAGTACTTC. Residues: CASGLVVEGKQETQYF.

Only a few counts were recorded for this clonotype. This chain links TRBV7-9 with TRBJ2-1; possibly TRBD2 for D (6 bases). CDR1 SEHNR and CDR2 FQNEAQ come from the germline V gene (reference sequence). Trimming cost V 6 bases and J 4 bases, with 16 bases left between them. The CDR3 is made up of 15 amino acids. CDR3 coding DNA: TGTGCCAGCAGATGGGACTTCGAAACTTACAATGAGCAGTTCTTC. Translation gives CASRWDFETYNEQFF.

CDR3 sequence: CASSQENNRGRTEAFF. CDR3 bases: TGTGCCAGCAGCCAAGAAAATAACAGGGGGCGTACTGAAGCTTTCTTT. The chain has TRBV3-1 and TRBJ1-1, with 9 bases that match TRBD1. There are 16 residues in the CDR3. Germline values: CDR1 LGHDT, CDR2 YNNKEL (reference sequence). V was pared by 0 bases and J by 5 bases, with 7 bases of the junction left unmatched.

This clonotype was recorded many times. This chain uses TRBV4-1 with TRBJ2-3; 9 bases fit TRBD1. With V trimmed by 1 base and J by 0 bases, 2 bases remained unmatched. The CDR3 contains 16 residues. CDR1 and CDR2 (germline): MGHRA, YSYEKL. The CDR3 DNA reads TGCGCCAGCAGCCAAGGGACAGGGGCTAGCACAGATACGCAGTATTTT. Amino acid sequence: CASSQGTGASTDTQYF.

Only a few counts were recorded for this clonotype. V and J are TRBV18 and TRBJ2-5, with 7 bases fitting TRBD2. There are 13 residues in the CDR3. J was trimmed by 4 bases and V by 5 bases; bases with no gene match: 4. The germline CDR1 and CDR2 sequences are KGHSH and LQKENI. CDR3 DNA: TGTGCCAGCTCAGCGGGGGTCACAGAGACCCAGTACTTC. Translated: CASSAGVTETQYF. Full variable domain (missing parts from reference TRBV18 and TRBJ2-5): NAGVMQNPRHLVRRRGQEARLRCSPMKGHSHVYWYRQLPEEGLKFMVYLQKENIIDESGMPKERFSAEFPKEGPSILRIQQVVRGDSAAYFCASSAGVTETQYFGPGTRLLVL.

V is TRBV7-8 and J is TRBJ1-1, with 7 nucleotides matching TRBD1. The V gene's germline CDR1 is SGHVS and CDR2 FQNEAQ. This CDR3 is built from 15 residues. V gave up 3 bases and J gave up 3 bases; unmatched junction bases: 7. The DNA for the CDR3 is TGTGCCAGCAGCTTCCTAGGACAGGCGGACACTGAAGCTTTCTTT. Translated: CASSFLGQADTEAFF.

This clonotype was seen a few times. The chain has TRBV10-3 and TRBJ1-2; the D is unclear. The CDR3 loop spans 12 amino acids. Germline lookup yields CDR1 ENHRY and CDR2 SYGVKD. Trimming pared 8 bases from V and 0 bases from J, leaving 7 bases between. The CDR3 sequence is CAILGSNYGYTF. CDR3 nucleotides: TGTGCCATCCTCGGGTCTAACTATGGCTACACCTTC.

J is TRBJ1-2 and V is TRBV7-8, with D uncertain. The V and J ends lost 1 base and 1 base respectively, with 10 bases between them. Looked up from germline, CDR1 is SGHVS and CDR2 is FQNEAQ. This CDR3 has 15 amino acids. CDR3 sequence (DNA): TGTGCCAGCAGCTTAGGCAGCACCGTTAACTATGGCTACACCTTC. Translated, it gives CASSLGSTVNYGYTF.

V gene TRBV20-1 combines with J gene TRBJ2-1; perhaps TRBD1 as D (5 bases). The length of the CDR3 is 13 residues. V was shortened by 0 bases and J by 10 bases, with 13 bases between the two germline ends. CDR1 DFQATT and CDR2 SNEGSKA come from the germline V gene (reference sequence). The CDR3 loop reads CSARDRQPWEQFF. CDR3 in DNA: TGCAGTGCTAGAGATAGACAGCCATGGGAGCAGTTCTTC.

In its sample, this clonotype was seen many times. The J gene is TRBJ1-6, the V gene TRBV12-3 or TRBV12-4; 7 nucleotides line up with TRBD1. V trimming: 2 bases; J trimming: 11 bases; junction bases outside the gene matches: 9. CDR3 length: 15 amino acids. CDR3 amino acids: CASSLSTAGGTPLHF. DNA of the CDR3: TGTGCCAGCAGTTTATCCACCGCAGGGGGAACACCCCTCCACTTT.

This clonotype showed up just a few times. This sequence joins TRBV12-3 or TRBV12-4 and TRBJ1-4; D might be TRBD1 (5 bases). V dropped 2 bases and J dropped 6 bases, with 10 bases sitting between them. The CDR3 runs 14 residues. The DNA of the CDR3 is TGTGCCAGCAGTTTAAGGGCAGGGTATGAAAAACTGTTTTTT. Its translation: CASSLRAGYEKLFF.

The genes are TRBV12-3 or TRBV12-4 and TRBJ1-2; D might be TRBD1 (5 bases). V gave up 5 bases and J gave up 2 bases, with 9 bases separating them. The CDR3 runs to 13 residues. Here the CDR3 reads CASSETANYGYTF. DNA for the CDR3: TGTGCCAGCAGTGAGACAGCGAACTATGGCTACACCTTC.

The chain is built from TRBV29-1 and TRBJ2-1; D is unresolved. The V and J ends lost 4 bases and 0 bases respectively, with 7 bases between them. There are 13 residues in the CDR3. Germline CDR1 reads SQVTM; CDR2 reads ANQGSEA. The CDR3 sequence is CSVVPVSYNEQFF. The CDR3 DNA follows: TGCAGCGTTGTGCCGGTCTCCTACAATGAGCAGTTCTTC.